The clone carrying this TCR beta chain has only a few counts. Its matching antigen is unknown. From 5'RACE with constant-segment primers came TCR alpha and TCR beta cDNA libraries that carried sample barcodes and UMIs. MiXCR, run by TCRdb on the 5' RACE reads, gives a single entry per CDR3 protein. The sample comprises hundreds of thousands of distinct CDR3 sequences, under 15% of which are singletons, and 22% rests with the top ten. The sample belongs to a study of T-cell memory formation after mild COVID-19. Study background: TCR clustering was largely donor specific.

The V end lost 1 base, the J end lost 4 bases, and 14 bases lay between the germline ends. CDR1 is MGHRA and CDR2 is YSYEKL in the germline V gene. CDR3 length equals 16 residues. Broader study findings: CD8+ contracting clones occupied EMRA, while CD4+ ones occupied mainly CM and EM. The study detected some responding clones in pre-infection memory, suggesting cross-reactive memory joined.

The sample taken for sequencing was PBMCs or a T cell subset sorted from them (not recorded which). V is TRBV4-1 and J is TRBJ1-5; D unresolved. The sequence was obtained from a man aged 18 to 30 who had mild COVID-19 (a few samples of this study predate the infection). Cell type and time point are not known. CDR3 in DNA: TGCGCCAGCAGCCAAGCGCGAGGGATTGGGAATCAGCCCCAGCATTTT. Protein: CASSQARGIGNQPQHF.